The clone carrying this TCR beta chain was counted a few times. Antigen unknown. The V gene end was trimmed by 1 base and the J gene end by 7 bases; junction bases not matched to a gene: 3. Per germline, CDR1 SGHNT and CDR2 YENEEA. CDR3 length equals 15 residues. This sample is drawn from a study of response to subunit inactivated influenza vaccine. Study conclusions and caveats: Authors suggested each seasonal flu vaccination may recruit only limited numbers of new T cells.

TCRdb processed the RT-PCR reads anew with MiXCR; each CDR3 protein has one entry. This repertoire shows around 150,000 distinct CDR3 sequences, about a tenth found once; its top ten account for around 12%. The source material was non-naive T cells sorted from PBMCs, sampled 40 to 50 days after vaccination. The V call is TRBV11-3, the J call TRBJ2-1; TRBD2 matches at 11 bases. The origin of this receptor is a man in his fifties who received an inactivated influenza vaccine. DNA for the CDR3: TGTGCCAGCAGCTTAGGCACTAGCGGGAGAAATGAGCAGTTCTTC. Protein: CASSLGTSGRNEQFF.